The clone carrying this T cell receptor (beta chain) was picked up a small number of times. Its specificity is not known. The sample comes from a study of beta chain features in type 1 diabetes. Study conclusions and caveats: In cDNA sequencing, cells with high TCR expression could be over-represented. Moderate yet significant TCRB CDR3 shortening was seen in Type 1 diabetes patients in all four CD4+ subsets. The similarity of naive, central memory and Treg TCRB repertoires appeared greater among patients than among healthy donors.

Per germline, CDR1 MDHEN and CDR2 SYDVKM. CDR3 length: 15 amino acids. The germline V and J ends were trimmed by 7 bases and 5 bases, with 20 bases remaining between them. TCRB transcripts that were expressed got sequenced, as all of the isolated RNA had been reverse transcribed. The protocol was immunoSEQ multiplex PCR, while the TCRdb copy is restricted to in-frame clones and leaves out a portion. The profile shows 400,000 or so clones, over 8.5% of them singletons. Using CD45RO/CCR7/CD25/CD127/CD95/CD27, CD4+ naive, central memory, regulatory and stem cell-like memory cells were sorted. Sequenced sample: central memory CD4+ T cells from blood. This chain connects TRBV28 to TRBJ1-2, with D maybe TRBD1 (5 bases). This receptor was obtained from a man between 25 and 39 years old with type 1 diabetes. CDR3 nucleotide sequence: TGTGCCAGCACTAAGGGCCAACCGGGGGGATATGGCTACACCTTC. Encoded protein: CASTKGQPGGYGYTF.